These 12 T cell receptor beta chains originate from one sample sequenced in a study of tissue T cells after allogeneic stem cell transplantation. The table came from immunoSEQ multiplex PCR; TCRdb's copy has only in-frame clones and leaves some out. The sample shows some 45,000 clones, roughly 92% of them seen only once. This specimen was blood, taken before transplantation. Source of these receptors: a woman aged 40-70 years who later had graft-versus-host disease after an allogeneic stem cell transplant.

V gene TRBV7-9 combines with J gene TRBJ2-7; possibly TRBD2 for D (5 bases). In germline, CDR1 is SEHNR, CDR2 FQNEAQ (reference sequence). Trimming pared 7 bases from V and 7 bases from J, leaving 11 bases between. The CDR3 is 11 amino acids. This CDR3 is CASTSTGEQYF. As DNA, the CDR3 is TGTGCCAGCACCTCCACGGGGGAGCAGTACTTC.

This chain joins TRBV28 and TRBJ1-1; possible D gene TRBD1, 6 bases. Germline V gene data show CDR1 as MDHEN and CDR2 as SYDVKM. Trimming left V 10 bases short and J 0 bases short, with 18 bases between. There are 15 residues in the CDR3. The CDR3 loop reads CATNLPGQLNTEAFF. In DNA, the CDR3 is TGTGCCACCAACCTACCCGGACAGTTGAACACTGAAGCTTTCTTT. Full variable domain (rest looked up from reference TRBV28 and TRBJ1-1): DVKVTQSSRYLVKRTGEKVFLECVQDMDHENMFWYRQDPGLGLRLIYFSYDVKMKEKGDIPEGYSVSREKKERFSLILESASTNQTSMYLCATNLPGQLNTEAFFGQGTRLTVV.

J is TRBJ2-5 and V is TRBV7-2, with 7 bases matching TRBD2. The germline CDR1 and CDR2 sequences are SGHTA and FQGNSA. The CDR3 loop spans 14 amino acids. V was clipped by 6 bases and J by 5 bases; unmatched bases: 9. The CDR3 DNA reads TGTGCCAGCAGTTGGGGCCCCGGGGGGGAGACCCAGTACTTC. This codes for CASSWGPGGETQYF.

The rearrangement links TRBV10-2 to TRBJ1-3; 7 positions agree with TRBD1. CDR1 is WSHSY and CDR2 is SAAADI in the germline V gene. The V gene end was trimmed by 0 bases and the J gene end by 2 bases; junction bases not matched to a gene: 1. The CDR3 is made up of 15 amino acids. The CDR3 is CASSESTGAGNTIYF. As DNA, the CDR3 is TGCGCCAGCAGTGAGTCTACAGGGGCTGGAAACACCATATATTTT.

V usage is TRBV9 and J usage is TRBJ1-2, with 9 nucleotides matching TRBD1. The CDR3 is made up of 13 amino acids. The germline V gene encodes CDR1 SGDLS and CDR2 YYNGEE. V lost 2 bases, J lost 6 bases, and 2 bases stayed unmatched. The CDR3 nucleotides are TGTGCCAGCAGCGTGACAGGGGGTGATGGCTACACCTTC. This gives the protein CASSVTGGDGYTF.

This chain uses TRBV5-1 with TRBJ2-1; the D is unclear. The CDR3 extends over 13 amino acids. Germline V lookup: CDR1 SGHRS, CDR2 YFSETQ. The V end lost 0 bases, the J end lost 10 bases, and 11 bases lay between the germline ends. The CDR3 nucleotides read TGCGCCAGCAGCTTGGGCAGGCAGAGCGAGCAGTTCTTC. This codes for CASSLGRQSEQFF.

This clone is a singleton in its sample. This chain uses TRBV28 with TRBJ1-2, with D perhaps TRBD1 (6 bases). With 4 bases removed from V and 4 bases from J, the gap between germline ends came to 10 bases. CDR1 and CDR2 from the germline V gene are MDHEN and SYDVKM. The CDR3 is 13 amino acids. The CDR3 coding sequence is TGTGCCAGCAGTTCAGGGGAGCGCTATGGCTACACCTTC. It yields the protein CASSSGERYGYTF.

The V gene is TRBV2, the J gene TRBJ2-6; perhaps D is TRBD1 or TRBD2 (5 bases each). The CDR3 is made up of 15 amino acids. Trimming left V 3 bases short and J 3 bases short, with 9 bases between. CDR1 SNHLY and CDR2 FYNNEI come from the germline V gene. In DNA form, the CDR3 reads TGTGCCAGCAGTGAGAGGGGTGGTGGGGCCAACGTCCTGACTTTC. Translated: CASSERGGGANVLTF.

The count of this clone is one. V usage is TRBV4-1 and J usage is TRBJ2-1; D could derive from TRBD1 or TRBD2 (5 bases each). Trimming left V 1 base short and J 6 bases short, with 16 bases between. CDR3 size: 16 residues. CDR1 MGHRA and CDR2 YSYEKL come from the germline V gene. The CDR3 loop reads CASSQVGPGDPNEQFF. The CDR3, as DNA: TGCGCCAGCAGCCAAGTGGGACCCGGGGATCCCAATGAGCAGTTCTTC.

This clone was recorded once. The chain carries TRBV15 and TRBJ2-1; 8 bases match TRBD2. V shed 1 base, J shed 3 bases, and the junction held 5 bases outside the gene matches. Germline V gene data show CDR1 as LNHNV and CDR2 as YYDKDF (reference sequence). There are 16 residues in the CDR3. The CDR3 DNA follows: TGTGCCACCAGCAGAGCGAGGACTAGCAGCTACAATGAGCAGTTCTTC. The encoded protein is CATSRARTSSYNEQFF. Full variable domain (missing parts from reference TRBV15 and TRBJ2-1): DAMVIQNPRYQVTQFGKPVTLSCSQTLNHNVMYWYQQKSSQAPKLLFHYYDKDFNNEADTPDNFQSRRPNTSFCFLDIRSPGLGDTAMYLCATSRARTSSYNEQFFGPGTRLTVL.

V usage is TRBV30 and J usage is TRBJ1-3; weak D call: TRBD1 (5 bases). This CDR3 spans 13 amino acids. CDR1 is GTSNPN, CDR2 SVGIG, per germline (reference sequence). Trimming cost V 8 bases and J 1 base, with 12 bases left between them. The chain's CDR3 is CAGQGLSGNTIYF. The CDR3, as DNA: TGTGCCGGGCAGGGATTATCTGGAAACACCATATATTTT.

J is TRBJ2-2 and V is TRBV4-1; D is undetermined. CDR1 MGHRA and CDR2 YSYEKL come from the germline V gene. Trimming removed 0 bases at V and 6 bases at J, with 5 bases between. CDR3 length equals 13 residues. The CDR3 loop is CASSQDQAGELFF. DNA of the CDR3: TGCGCCAGCAGCCAAGATCAGGCCGGGGAGCTGTTTTTT.